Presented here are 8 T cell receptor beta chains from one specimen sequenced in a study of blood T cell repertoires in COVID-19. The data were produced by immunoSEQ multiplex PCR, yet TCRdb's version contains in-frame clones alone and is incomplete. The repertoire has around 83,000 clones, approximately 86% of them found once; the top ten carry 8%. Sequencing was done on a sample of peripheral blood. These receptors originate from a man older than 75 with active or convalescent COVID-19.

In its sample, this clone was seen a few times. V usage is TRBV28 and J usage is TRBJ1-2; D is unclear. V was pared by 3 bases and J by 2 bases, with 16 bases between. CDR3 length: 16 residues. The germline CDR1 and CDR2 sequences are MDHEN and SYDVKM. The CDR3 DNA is TGTGCCAGCAGTTTGTTGACGGGGTCTCTAAACTATGGCTACACCTTC. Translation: CASSLLTGSLNYGYTF.

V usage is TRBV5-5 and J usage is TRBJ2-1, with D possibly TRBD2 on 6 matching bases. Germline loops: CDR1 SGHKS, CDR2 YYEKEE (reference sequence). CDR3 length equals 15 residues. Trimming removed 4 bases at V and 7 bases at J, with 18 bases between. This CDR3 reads CASSPTGTHRNEQFF. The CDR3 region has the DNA TGTGCCAGCAGCCCAACCGGGACTCATAGGAATGAGCAGTTCTTC.

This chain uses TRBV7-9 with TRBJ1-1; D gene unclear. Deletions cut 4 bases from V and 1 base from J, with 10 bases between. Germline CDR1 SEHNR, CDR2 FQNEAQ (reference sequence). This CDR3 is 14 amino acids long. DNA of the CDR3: TGTGCCAGCAGCTCCTCCGTTCGGAACACTGAAGCTTTCTTT. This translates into CASSSSVRNTEAFF.

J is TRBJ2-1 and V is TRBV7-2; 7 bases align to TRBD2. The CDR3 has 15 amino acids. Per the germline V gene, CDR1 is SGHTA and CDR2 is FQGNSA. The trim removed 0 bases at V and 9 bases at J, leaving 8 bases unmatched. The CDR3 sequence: CASSLALGGVGEQFF. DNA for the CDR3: TGTGCCAGCAGCTTAGCGCTGGGGGGGGTAGGTGAGCAGTTCTTC.

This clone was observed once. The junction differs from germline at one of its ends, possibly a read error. In DNA, the CDR3 is TGTGCCAGCAGCTTTCTCCCCGAGAGGGGGGGGAAGAACTTC. Its translation is CASSFLPERGGKNF. The V and J genes are TRBV7-2 and TRBJ1-2; D is perhaps TRBD1 (6 bases). CDR3 length: 14 residues. Germline-derived CDR1 and CDR2 are SGHTA and FQGNSA.

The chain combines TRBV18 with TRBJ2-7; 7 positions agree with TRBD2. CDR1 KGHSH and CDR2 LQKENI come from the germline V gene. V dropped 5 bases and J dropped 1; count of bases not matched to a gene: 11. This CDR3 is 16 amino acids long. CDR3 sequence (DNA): TGTGCCAGCTCAAGAGACGGGGGGACCACATCCTACGAGCAGTACGTC. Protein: CASSRDGGTTSYEQYV.

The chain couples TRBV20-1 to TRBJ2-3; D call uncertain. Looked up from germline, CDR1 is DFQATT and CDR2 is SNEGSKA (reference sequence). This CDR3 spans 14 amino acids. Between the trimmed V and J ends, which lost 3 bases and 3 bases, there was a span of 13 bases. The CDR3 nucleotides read TGCAGTGCTAGTGATATGTACGGTACAGATACGCAGTATTTT. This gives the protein CSASDMYGTDTQYF.

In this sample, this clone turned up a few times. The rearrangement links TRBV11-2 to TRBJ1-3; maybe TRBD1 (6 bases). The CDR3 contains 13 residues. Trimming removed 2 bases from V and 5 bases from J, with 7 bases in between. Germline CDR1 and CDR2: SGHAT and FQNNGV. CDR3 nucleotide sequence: TGTGCCAGCAGCTTAACAGGGCGAAACACCATATATTTT. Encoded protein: CASSLTGRNTIYF.